The 19 T cell receptor beta chains given below trace back to one sample, sequenced in a study of cytomegalovirus exposure and HLA in healthy donors. With 60 Vbeta and 13 Jbeta primers, the PCR was carried out. Measured with immunoSEQ multiplex PCR; TCRdb has only the in-frame clones, and not every one. Found here are approximately 130,000 clones, about 81% of them singletons; the top ten hold over 4.5%. The source material was PBMCs. These receptors were collected from a woman aged 40-49 years in good health and CMV-seropositive.

The rearrangement links TRBV5-4 to TRBJ2-3; TRBD1 is a possible D gene (6 bases). This CDR3 has 14 amino acids. CDR1 is SGHNT and CDR2 is YYREEE in the germline V gene (reference sequence). Between the trimmed V and J ends, which lost 2 bases and 6 bases, there was a span of 13 bases. The CDR3: CASSLQGASDTQYF. In DNA, the CDR3 is TGTGCCAGCAGCTTACAGGGTGCCTCTGATACGCAGTATTTT. Supplemented by reference TRBV5-4 and TRBJ2-3, the full variable domain reads ETGVTQSPTHLIKTRGQQVTLRCSSQSGHNTVSWYQQALGQGPQFIFQYYREEENGRGNFPPRFSGLQFPNYSSELNVNALELDDSALYLCASSLQGASDTQYFGPGTRLTVL.

V gene TRBV28 combines with J gene TRBJ2-4, with TRBD2 matching 7 bases. The CDR3 loop spans 13 amino acids. Germline V lookup: CDR1 MDHEN, CDR2 SYDVKM. V was clipped by 4 bases and J by 9 bases; unmatched bases: 6. CDR3 sequence (DNA): TGTGCCAGCAGTTGGGAGGGGAAGATCATTCAGTACTTC. Protein: CASSWEGKIIQYF.

V and J are TRBV5-5 and TRBJ1-5; 7 bases fit TRBD1. CDR3 length: 14 amino acids. V lost 4 bases to trimming and J lost 5 bases; unmatched junction nucleotides: 6. Germline loops: CDR1 SGHKS, CDR2 YYEKEE (reference sequence). In DNA form, the CDR3 reads TGTGCCAGCAGCGGTGACAGGGTACATCAGCCCCAGCATTTT. Protein sequence: CASSGDRVHQPQHF.

A single count supports this clone. The limits of the CDR3 on the DNA are not certain, so only TCRdb's listed CDR3 is given. V and J are TRBV20-1 and TRBJ1-1; the table's D call, TRBD1, was not checked against the DNA. Germline V gene sequence: CDR1 DFQATT, CDR2 SNEGSKA (reference sequence). The CDR3 totals 11 residues, both ends included. This chain's CDR3 is CSAFGTGATFF.

The rearrangement joins TRBV10-1 to TRBJ2-6; D is perhaps TRBD1 (7 bases). CDR1 and CDR2 from the germline V gene are WNHNN and SYGVQD (reference sequence). The CDR3 covers 19 residues. V was pared by 8 bases and J by 0 bases, with 23 bases between. The CDR3 DNA is TGCGCCAGCGGGAGAGCGGCAGGGGGGACAAACTCTGGGGCCAACGTCCTGACTTTC. The encoded protein is CASGRAAGGTNSGANVLTF.

The chain employs TRBV27 and TRBJ1-1; D call uncertain. Germline V CDR1 and CDR2: MNHEY, SMNVEV (reference sequence). The CDR3 totals 15 residues. V shed 3 bases and J shed 1 base, with 12 bases lying between them. CDR3 sequence reads: CASSFGVSGNTEAFF. In DNA, the CDR3 is TGTGCCAGCAGTTTCGGGGTTAGTGGGAACACTGAAGCTTTCTTT.

The V gene is TRBV29-1, the J gene TRBJ2-7; 9 bases agree with TRBD1. Losses at the gene ends were 2 bases for V and 4 bases for J; bases not matched to a gene: 6. There are 14 residues in the CDR3. Germline loops: CDR1 SQVTM, CDR2 ANQGSEA. The CDR3 protein is CSVERTGAGYEQYF. DNA for the CDR3: TGCAGCGTTGAAAGGACAGGGGCTGGTTACGAGCAGTACTTC.

This clone was recorded only once. The chain combines TRBV5-1 with TRBJ2-7; TRBD2 matches at 9 bases. Trimming took 4 bases from V and 5 from J; bases not matched to a gene: 13. The CDR3 consists of 16 residues. The germline V gene encodes CDR1 SGHRS and CDR2 YFSETQ. CDR3 nucleotide sequence: TGCGCCAGCAGCCCCTCTCTCAGCGGGAGGTTGGACGAGCAGTACTTC. Protein sequence: CASSPSLSGRLDEQYF.

The chain carries TRBV19 and TRBJ1-1; maybe TRBD1 (5 bases). Trimming shortened V by 3 bases and J by 2 bases, and 10 bases separated the two germline ends. Per germline, CDR1 LNHDA and CDR2 SQIVND (reference sequence). CDR3 length equals 14 residues. The CDR3 region is CASSIRGGNTEAFF. Written as DNA, the CDR3 is TGTGCCAGTAGTATCCGGGGGGGAAACACTGAAGCTTTCTTT.

This clone showed up just a few times. The rearrangement uses TRBV2 and TRBJ2-3, with a tentative D call TRBD2 (6 bases). The germline CDR1 and CDR2 sequences are SNHLY and FYNNEI. This CDR3 is built from 20 residues. V was shortened by 8 bases and J by 2 bases, with 32 bases between the two germline ends. In DNA, the CDR3 is TGTGCCAGCGGAGGGTCGTCTGGGCTAGAAAAAGGAGCCTCCACAGATACGCAGTATTTT. Amino acids: CASGGSSGLEKGASTDTQYF.

The chain couples TRBV2 to TRBJ1-3; 9 nucleotides align to TRBD1. Trimming at V came to 6 bases and at J to 3 bases, leaving 6 bases not matched to a gene. The CDR3 sequence is 15 residues long. The germline gives CDR1 SNHLY, CDR2 FYNNEI. The DNA of the CDR3 is TGTGCCAGCAGACTGGACAGGGGATATGGAAACACCATATATTTT. It is translated as CASRLDRGYGNTIYF. Together with reference TRBV2 and TRBJ1-3, the CDR3 gives the full variable domain: EPEVTQTPSHQVTQMGQEVILRCVPISNHLYFYWYRQILGQKVEFLVSFYNNEISEKSEIFDDQFSVERPDGSNFTLKIRSTKLEDSAMYFCASRLDRGYGNTIYFGEGSWLTVV.

The CDR3 spells CASSLTSGGRQETQYF. In DNA, the CDR3 is TGTGCCAGCAGCCTAACTAGCGGGGGGCGTCAAGAGACCCAGTACTTC. The chain couples TRBV7-2 to TRBJ2-5; TRBD2 aligns across 12 bases. J gave up 2 bases and V 5 bases, and 6 bases lay outside the gene matches. The CDR3 is 16 amino acids. CDR1 SGHTA and CDR2 FQGNSA come from the germline V gene.

The rearrangement uses TRBV7-3 and TRBJ2-7, with a possible D match to TRBD1 (6 bases). This CDR3 has 13 residues. The germline V and J ends were trimmed by 1 base and 6 bases, with 10 bases remaining between them. Germline CDR1 reads SGHTA; CDR2 reads FQGTGA. In DNA form, the CDR3 reads TGTGCCAGCAGCTTAATAGGGGGTGGCGAGCAGTACTTC. Its protein product is CASSLIGGGEQYF.

The CDR3 loop reads CASSLFRGDHNEQFF. The CDR3 DNA is TGTGCCAGCAGCTTATTCCGGGGGGACCACAATGAGCAGTTCTTC. V usage is TRBV7-2 and J usage is TRBJ2-1; 7 bases align to TRBD2. CDR3 size: 15 residues. With 2 bases clipped from V and 5 bases from J, the junction kept 6 bases outside the gene matches. Germline CDR1 SGHTA, CDR2 FQGNSA.

The gene calls are TRBV27 and TRBJ1-5; D perhaps matches TRBD1 (6 bases). The CDR3 consists of 15 residues. Germline CDR1 is MNHEY and CDR2 is SMNVEV (reference sequence). Between the trimmed V and J ends, which lost 6 bases and 9 bases, there was a span of 21 bases. This CDR3 is CASRYTGTLQSPQHF. CDR3 DNA sequence: TGTGCCAGCAGGTATACAGGGACCCTCCAATCGCCCCAGCATTTT.

A single count supports this clone. Other DNA variants within this sample encode the same CDR3. The gene calls are TRBV5-1 and TRBJ1-4; D gene unclear. CDR3 length: 15 amino acids. Trimming removed 2 bases at V and 0 bases at J, with 8 bases between. Per germline, CDR1 SGHRS and CDR2 YFSETQ. The CDR3 is CASSLTGATNEKLFF. CDR3 coding DNA: TGCGCCAGCAGCTTAACGGGAGCAACTAATGAAAAACTGTTTTTT. Full variable domain (outside the CDR3, taken from reference TRBV5-1 and TRBJ1-4): KAGVTQTPRYLIKTRGQQVTLSCSPISGHRSVSWYQQTPGQGLQFLFEYFSETQRNKGNFPGRFSGRQFSNSRSEMNVSTLELGDSALYLCASSLTGATNEKLFFGSGTQLSVL.

The V and J genes are TRBV29-1 and TRBJ2-3; 7 positions match TRBD1. Unmatched junction bases numbered 16, after V lost 2 bases and J lost 5 bases. The CDR3 covers 17 residues. Germline assignment: CDR1 SQVTM and CDR2 ANQGSEA. The CDR3 protein is CSVEPYGSGGLVDTQYF. The CDR3 DNA is TGCAGCGTTGAACCGTATGGATCAGGGGGTTTGGTAGATACGCAGTATTTT.

The genes are TRBV28 and TRBJ1-2; possibly TRBD1 for D (6 bases). The CDR3 runs to 16 residues. The germline V gene has CDR1 MDHEN and CDR2 SYDVKM. V was trimmed by 1 base and J by 3 bases, leaving 15 bases between them. CDR3 protein: CASSLLQGSGYYGYTF. The CDR3 DNA follows: TGTGCCAGCAGTTTATTACAGGGTTCGGGATACTATGGCTACACCTTC.

This chain uses TRBV5-1 with TRBJ2-2; D is possibly TRBD2 (5 bases). Looked up from germline, CDR1 is SGHRS and CDR2 is YFSETQ. CDR3 length: 15 residues. V was shortened by 0 bases and J by 6 bases, with 12 bases between the two germline ends. The CDR3 loop is CASSLARGGSGELFF. The CDR3 DNA follows: TGCGCCAGCAGCTTGGCCCGGGGTGGGTCCGGGGAGCTGTTTTTT.